This T cell receptor beta chain was obtained from a study of regulatory T cells in long-lasting Graves disease. Trimming took 0 bases from V and 3 from J; bases not matched to a gene: 4. In germline, CDR1 is SGHAT, CDR2 FQNNGV. This CDR3 has 16 residues. Sample time point: newly diagnosed GD, antithyroid drugs for less than 3 months. With RNA extracted from PBMCs as input, the TCR library was made. The table lists this clonotype with many counts. CDR3 regions were amplified by Arm-PCR using iRepertoire HTBI primers to build TCR beta libraries. TCRdb re-called the multiplex PCR reads with MiXCR, one entry per CDR3 protein. This sample carries a few hundred thousand distinct CDR3 sequences, about 18% of them seen once, and the ten largest clones take roughly 15%. These records were also assigned to another study, of T cells in Graves' hyperthyroidism and ophthalmopathy. As reported in that work: Ophthalmopathy was distinguished from stable hyperthyroidism by 13 V-J signatures.

The chain carries TRBV11-2 and TRBJ2-2; 7 bases fit TRBD1. The origin of this receptor is a woman in her twenties or thirties with Graves disease. The input for sequencing was peripheral blood mononuclear cells (PBMCs), taken at new diagnosis, from a patient treated with antithyroid drugs. CDR3 in amino acids: CASSLESGQYTGELFF. The CDR3 nucleotides read TGTGCCAGCAGCTTAGAATCGGGACAGTACACCGGGGAGCTGTTTTTT.